This T cell receptor (beta chain) was identified in a study of blood T cell repertoires in COVID-19. The CDR3 is 14 amino acids. The V and J ends lost 4 bases and 8 bases respectively, with 15 bases between them. In germline, CDR1 is SNHLY, CDR2 FYNNEI. Method: immunoSEQ multiplex PCR; TCRdb's copy keeps in-frame clones and lacks some. Of around 200,000 clones listed, just under 90% are singletons. This clonotype was obtained from a man in his 60s who had recovered from COVID-19. Sequenced: peripheral blood. The chain recombines TRBV2 with TRBJ2-1; D might be TRBD1 (6 bases). CDR3 DNA sequence: TGTGCCAGCAGTGTTACAGGGTTTATCGATGAGCAGTTCTTC. Amino acid sequence: CASSVTGFIDEQFF.